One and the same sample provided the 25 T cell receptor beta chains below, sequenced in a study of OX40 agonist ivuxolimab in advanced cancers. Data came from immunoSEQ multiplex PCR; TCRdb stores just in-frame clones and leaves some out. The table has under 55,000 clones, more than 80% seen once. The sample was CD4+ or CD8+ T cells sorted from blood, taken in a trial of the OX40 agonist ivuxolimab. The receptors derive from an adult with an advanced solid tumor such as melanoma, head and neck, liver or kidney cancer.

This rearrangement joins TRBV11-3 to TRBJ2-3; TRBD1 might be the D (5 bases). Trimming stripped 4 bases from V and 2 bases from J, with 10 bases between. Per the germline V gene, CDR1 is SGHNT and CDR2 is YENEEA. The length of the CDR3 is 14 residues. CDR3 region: CASSSQVLTDTQYF. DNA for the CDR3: TGTGCCAGCAGCTCACAGGTTCTCACAGATACGCAGTATTTT.

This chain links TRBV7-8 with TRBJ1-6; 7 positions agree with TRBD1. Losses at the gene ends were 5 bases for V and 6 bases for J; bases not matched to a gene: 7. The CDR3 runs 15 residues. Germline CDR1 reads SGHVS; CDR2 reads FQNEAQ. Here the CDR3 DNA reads TGTGCCAGCAGCATTGGACAGGTTCCTAATTCACCCCTCCACTTT. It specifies CASSIGQVPNSPLHF. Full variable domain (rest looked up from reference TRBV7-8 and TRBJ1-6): GAGVSQSPRYKVAKRGQDVALRCDPISGHVSLFWYQQALGQGPEFLTYFQNEAQLDKSGLPSDRFFAERPEGSVSTLKIQRTQQEDSAVYLCASSIGQVPNSPLHFGNGTRLTVT.

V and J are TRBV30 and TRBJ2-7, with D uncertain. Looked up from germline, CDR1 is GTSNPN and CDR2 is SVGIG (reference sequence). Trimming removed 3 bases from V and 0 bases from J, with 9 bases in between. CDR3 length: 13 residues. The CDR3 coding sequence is TGTGCCTGGAGGGTTTTGAGCTCCTACGAGCAGTACTTC. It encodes CAWRVLSSYEQYF.

The CDR3 region has the DNA TGTGCCAGCAGCTACGCCCGGGACAGGGGCTACAATGAGCAGTTCTTC. Encoded protein: CASSYARDRGYNEQFF. The V call is TRBV5-6, the J call TRBJ2-1; 10 positions match TRBD1. In germline, CDR1 is SGHDT, CDR2 YYEEEE. CDR3 size: 16 residues. V was pared by 3 bases and J by 3 bases, with 6 bases of the junction left unmatched.

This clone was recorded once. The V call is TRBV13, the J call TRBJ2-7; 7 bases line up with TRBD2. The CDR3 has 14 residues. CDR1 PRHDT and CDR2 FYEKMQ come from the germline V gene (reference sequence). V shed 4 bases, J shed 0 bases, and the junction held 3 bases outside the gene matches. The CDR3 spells CASSSTSSSYEQYF. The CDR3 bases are TGTGCCAGCAGCTCGACTAGCAGCTCCTACGAGCAGTACTTC.

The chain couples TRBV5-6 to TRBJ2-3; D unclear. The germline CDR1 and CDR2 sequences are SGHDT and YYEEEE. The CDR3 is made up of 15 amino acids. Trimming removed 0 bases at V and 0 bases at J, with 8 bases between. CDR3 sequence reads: CASSLAGGSTDTQYF. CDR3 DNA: TGTGCCAGCAGCTTGGCCGGTGGCAGCACAGATACGCAGTATTTT.

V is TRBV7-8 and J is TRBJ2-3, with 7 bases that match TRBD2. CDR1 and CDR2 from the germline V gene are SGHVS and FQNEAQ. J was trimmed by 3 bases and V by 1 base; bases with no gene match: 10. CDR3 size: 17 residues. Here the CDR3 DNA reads TGTGCCAGCAGCTTAGTTGGGGCCCTACTAGCGACAGATACGCAGTATTTT. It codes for CASSLVGALLATDTQYF.

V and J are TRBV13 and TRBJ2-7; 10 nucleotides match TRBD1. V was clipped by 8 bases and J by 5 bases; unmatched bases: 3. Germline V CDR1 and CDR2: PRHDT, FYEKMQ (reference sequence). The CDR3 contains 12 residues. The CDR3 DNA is TGTGCCAGCCGGGACAGGGGTGACGAGCAGTACTTC. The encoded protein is CASRDRGDEQYF.

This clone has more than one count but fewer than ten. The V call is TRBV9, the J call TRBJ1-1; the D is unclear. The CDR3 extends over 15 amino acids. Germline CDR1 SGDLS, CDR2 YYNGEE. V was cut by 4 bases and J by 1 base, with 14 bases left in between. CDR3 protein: CASSPAVFGNTEAFF. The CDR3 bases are TGTGCCAGCAGCCCAGCCGTGTTCGGGAACACTGAAGCTTTCTTT.

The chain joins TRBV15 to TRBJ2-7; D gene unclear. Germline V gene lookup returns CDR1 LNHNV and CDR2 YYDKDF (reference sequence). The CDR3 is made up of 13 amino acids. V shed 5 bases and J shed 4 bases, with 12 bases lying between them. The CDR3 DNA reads TGTGCCACCAGCCCCACAGATCGGTACGAGCAGTACTTC. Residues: CATSPTDRYEQYF.

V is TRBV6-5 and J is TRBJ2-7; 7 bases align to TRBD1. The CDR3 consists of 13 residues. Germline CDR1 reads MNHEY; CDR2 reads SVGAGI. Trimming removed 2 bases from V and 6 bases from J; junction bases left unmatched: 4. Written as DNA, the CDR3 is TGTGCCAGCAGTTACCCCGACAGGGCCGAGCAGTACTTC. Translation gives CASSYPDRAEQYF.

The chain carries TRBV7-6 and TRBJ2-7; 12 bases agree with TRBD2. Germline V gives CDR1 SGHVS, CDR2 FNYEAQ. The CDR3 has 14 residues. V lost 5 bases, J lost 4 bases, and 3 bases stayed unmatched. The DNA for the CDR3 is TGTGCCAGCAGCGACGGGACTAGCGGGTACGAGCAGTACTTC. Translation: CASSDGTSGYEQYF.

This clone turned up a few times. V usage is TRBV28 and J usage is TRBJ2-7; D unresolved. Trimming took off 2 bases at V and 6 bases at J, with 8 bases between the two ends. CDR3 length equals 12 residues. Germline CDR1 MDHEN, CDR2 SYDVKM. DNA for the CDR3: TGTGCCAGCAGTTTAAAAACGACCGAGCAGTACTTC. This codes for CASSLKTTEQYF.

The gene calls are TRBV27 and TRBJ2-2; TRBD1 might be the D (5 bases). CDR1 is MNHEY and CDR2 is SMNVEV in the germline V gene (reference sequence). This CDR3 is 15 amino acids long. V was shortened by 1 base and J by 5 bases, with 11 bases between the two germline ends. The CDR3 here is CASSLYDSWTGELFF. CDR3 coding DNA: TGTGCCAGCAGTTTATATGACAGTTGGACCGGGGAGCTGTTTTTT.

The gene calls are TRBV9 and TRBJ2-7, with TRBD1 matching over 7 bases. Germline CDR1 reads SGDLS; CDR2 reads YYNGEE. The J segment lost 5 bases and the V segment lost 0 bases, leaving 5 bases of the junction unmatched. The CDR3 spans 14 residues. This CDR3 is CASSVEQGIHEQYF. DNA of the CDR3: TGTGCCAGCAGCGTAGAACAGGGGATCCACGAGCAGTACTTC.

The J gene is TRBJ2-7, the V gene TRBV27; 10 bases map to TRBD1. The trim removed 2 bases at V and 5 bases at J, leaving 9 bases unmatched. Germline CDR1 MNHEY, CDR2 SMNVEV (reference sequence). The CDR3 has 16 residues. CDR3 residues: CASSLTDRGRTHEQYF. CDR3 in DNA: TGTGCCAGCAGTTTAACCGACAGGGGGCGAACTCACGAGCAGTACTTC.

CDR3 DNA: TGTGCCAGCACATACCTGGGGGAGGTCTCGTTGGGCGGGGAGCTGTTTTTT. It yields the protein CASTYLGEVSLGGELFF. The gene calls are TRBV7-8 and TRBJ2-2; D perhaps matches TRBD2 (6 bases). The ends were cut back, 7 bases at V and 7 bases at J, with 25 bases in the middle. CDR3 length equals 17 residues. Per the germline V gene, CDR1 is SGHVS and CDR2 is FQNEAQ.

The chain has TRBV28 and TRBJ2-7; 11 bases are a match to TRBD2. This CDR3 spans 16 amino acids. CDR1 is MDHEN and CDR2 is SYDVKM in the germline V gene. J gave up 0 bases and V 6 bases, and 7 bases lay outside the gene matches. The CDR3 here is CASSEGLAESSYEQYF. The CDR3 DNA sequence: TGTGCCAGCAGCGAGGGACTAGCGGAAAGCTCCTACGAGCAGTACTTC.

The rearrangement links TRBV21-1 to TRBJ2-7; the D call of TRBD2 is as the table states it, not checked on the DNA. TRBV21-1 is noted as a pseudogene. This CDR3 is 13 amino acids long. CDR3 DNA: TGTGCCAGCGGAGGGGGGGCTGACTACGAGCAGTACTTC. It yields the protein CASGGGADYEQYF.

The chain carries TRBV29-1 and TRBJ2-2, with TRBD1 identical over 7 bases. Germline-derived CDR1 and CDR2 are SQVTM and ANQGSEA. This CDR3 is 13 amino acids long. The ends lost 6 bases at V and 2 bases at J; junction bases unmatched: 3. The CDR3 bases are TGCAGCGTCTGGGACAGCAACACCGGGGAGCTGTTTTTT. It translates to CSVWDSNTGELFF.

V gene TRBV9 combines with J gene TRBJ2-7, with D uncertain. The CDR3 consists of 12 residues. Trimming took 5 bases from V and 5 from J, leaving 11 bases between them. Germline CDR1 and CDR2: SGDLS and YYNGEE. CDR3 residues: CASSGLRNEQYF. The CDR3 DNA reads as TGTGCCAGCAGTGGATTGAGGAACGAGCAGTACTTC. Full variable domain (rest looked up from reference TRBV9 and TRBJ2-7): DSGVTQTPKHLITATGQRVTLRCSPRSGDLSVYWYQQSLDQGLQFLIQYYNGEERAKGNILERFSAQQFPDLHSELNLSSLELGDSALYFCASSGLRNEQYFGPGTRLTVT.

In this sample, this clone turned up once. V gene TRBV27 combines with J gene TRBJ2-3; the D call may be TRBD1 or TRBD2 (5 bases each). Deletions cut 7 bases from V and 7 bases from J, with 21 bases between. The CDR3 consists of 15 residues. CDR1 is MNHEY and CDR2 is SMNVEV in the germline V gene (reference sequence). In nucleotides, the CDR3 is TGTGCCAGCACCATTTTTGGGGGAAAGGCATATACGCAGTATTTT. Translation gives CASTIFGGKAYTQYF.

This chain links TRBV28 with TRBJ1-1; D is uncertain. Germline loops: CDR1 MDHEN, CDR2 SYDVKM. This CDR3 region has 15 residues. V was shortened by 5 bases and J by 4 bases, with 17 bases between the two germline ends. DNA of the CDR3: TGTGCCAGCAGTCCACTGACGAACTTGCCCACTGAAGCTTTCTTT. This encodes CASSPLTNLPTEAFF.

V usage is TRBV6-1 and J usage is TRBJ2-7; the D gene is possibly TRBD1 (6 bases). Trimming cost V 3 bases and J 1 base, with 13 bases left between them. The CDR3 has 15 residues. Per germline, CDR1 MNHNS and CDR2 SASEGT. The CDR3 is CASSEPRGYSYEQYF. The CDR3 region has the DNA TGTGCCAGCAGTGAGCCCAGGGGTTATTCCTACGAGCAGTACTTC.

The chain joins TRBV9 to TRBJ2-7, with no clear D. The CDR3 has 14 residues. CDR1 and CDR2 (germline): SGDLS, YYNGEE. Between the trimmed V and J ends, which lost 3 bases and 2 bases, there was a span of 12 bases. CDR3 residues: CASSAHPGPYEQYF. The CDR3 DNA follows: TGTGCCAGCAGCGCACACCCGGGTCCCTACGAGCAGTACTTC.